This T cell receptor (beta chain) derives from a study of CD8+CD57+ T cells in acquired aplastic anemia. Study-wide context: The study obtained an average of about 3.1 ug of DNA from sorted CD4+ and CD8+ cells.

It was patients with CD8+CD57+ cell expansion by flow cytometry who were chosen for sequencing. Profiling that covered TCR beta VDJ and CDR3 relied on genomic DNA as its template. From the reads, TCRdb called clonotypes with MiXCR, one entry per CDR3 protein. The repertoire consists of roughly 280,000 distinct CDR3 sequences, with roughly 53% occurring once and the leading ten covering 1.3%. This CDR3 is built from 14 residues. Trimming cost V 4 bases and J 11 bases; bases outside gene matches: 9. Germline CDR1 reads LNHNV; CDR2 reads YYDKDF (reference sequence). This chain uses TRBV15 with TRBJ1-5; 9 positions match TRBD1. The sequenced material came from sorted CD4+, CD8+, or CD8+CD57+ T cells (not recorded which) from PBMCs. The sequence was collected from a human donor with aplastic anemia. CDR3 loop: CATSIRTGEDTQHF. The DNA for the CDR3 is TGTGCCACCAGCATCCGGACAGGGGAGGATACCCAGCATTTT.